The 14 T cell receptor beta chains below were found in one sample sequenced in a study of CD8 T cells in ankylosing spondylitis. One entry per CDR3 protein, called by TCRdb with MiXCR from the 5' RACE reads. The sample shows 200,000 to 250,000 distinct CDR3 sequences, more than 25% of them seen only once. The sequenced material came from blood, either unsorted or a sorted T cell fraction (not recorded which). These receptors came from a male donor with ankylosing spondylitis or in good health (not recorded which).

This clonotype was counted at least ten times. The chain is built from TRBV19 and TRBJ2-1; D gene uncertain. This CDR3 region has 14 residues. Germline V gene data show CDR1 as LNHDA and CDR2 as SQIVND (reference sequence). Trimming cost V 4 bases and J 3 bases, with 10 bases left between them. For the CDR3, the DNA is TGTGCCAGTAGTAAGGCTAGTAACTACAATGAGCAGTTCTTC. This translates into CASSKASNYNEQFF.

This clonotype has a handful of counts. This chain connects TRBV29-1 to TRBJ2-7; 7 bases are shared with TRBD2. This CDR3 region has 16 residues. V was clipped by 2 bases and J by 4 bases; unmatched bases: 14. Germline CDR1 is SQVTM and CDR2 is ANQGSEA. DNA of the CDR3: TGCAGCGTTGAAAGTCCCCTAGCGGACAAGAAATACGAGCAGTACTTC. It translates to CSVESPLADKKYEQYF.

This clonotype was detected many times. The V call is TRBV5-1, the J call TRBJ2-2; 9 nucleotides match TRBD1. The germline CDR1 and CDR2 sequences are SGHRS and YFSETQ. V gave up 3 bases and J gave up 6 bases; unmatched junction bases: 3. The CDR3 is 14 amino acids. CDR3 sequence: CASSWGQGPGELFF. The CDR3 DNA reads TGCGCCAGCAGCTGGGGACAGGGCCCCGGGGAGCTGTTTTTT.

This clonotype was detected many times. The rearrangement links TRBV29-1 to TRBJ2-5; TRBD1 agrees at 10 bases. Germline values: CDR1 SQVTM, CDR2 ANQGSEA. V lost 6 bases and J lost 4; bases outside the gene matches: 14. The CDR3 is 16 amino acids. The DNA for the CDR3 is TGCAGCGTCGGAACTTTTAGGACAGGGGGAGGAGAGACCCAGTACTTC. Protein sequence: CSVGTFRTGGGETQYF.

Note on this clonotype: One end of the junction does not line up with germline, which may come from a read error. The genes are TRBV11-2 and TRBJ1-5; D not resolved. The germline V gene has CDR1 SGHAT and CDR2 FQNNGV. The CDR3 consists of 13 residues. This CDR3 reads CASSLGKNQLQHF. The CDR3 DNA reads as TGTGCCAGCAGCTTAGGTAAAAATCAGCTCCAGCATTTT.

V usage is TRBV20-1 and J usage is TRBJ1-6; D is ambiguous. Looked up from germline, CDR1 is DFQATT and CDR2 is SNEGSKA (reference sequence). The V end lost 4 bases, the J end lost 7 bases, and 11 bases lay between the germline ends. This CDR3 has 13 amino acids. The CDR3 DNA reads as TGCAGTGCTACCGAAGATTTGAATTCACCCCTCCACTTT. Protein product: CSATEDLNSPLHF.

The chain joins TRBV10-3 to TRBJ1-5, with a weak D call TRBD1 (6 bases). This CDR3 contains 17 residues. CDR1 and CDR2 (germline): ENHRY, SYGVKD. Trimming removed 0 bases at V and 2 bases at J, with 14 bases between. Written as DNA, the CDR3 is TGTGCCATCAGTGAGTCGAGCGGGGGCACGGGCAATCAGCCCCAGCATTTT. Translated, it gives CAISESSGGTGNQPQHF.

This clonotype was observed many times. This sequence joins TRBV6-1 and TRBJ2-7; TRBD2 agrees at 14 bases. V lost 6 bases and J lost 2; bases outside the gene matches: 12. There are 18 residues in the CDR3. Germline-derived CDR1 and CDR2 are MNHNS and SASEGT. The DNA of the CDR3 is TGTGCCAGCAGCGCCGGGACTAGCGGGAGATCTTGGGCCTACGAGCAGTACTTC. Translating it yields CASSAGTSGRSWAYEQYF.

This clonotype has only a few counts. The chain recombines TRBV20-1 with TRBJ2-4; 8 nucleotides line up with TRBD1. After removal of 0 bases from V and 7 bases from J, the junction contained 5 bases not matched to a gene. The length of the CDR3 is 14 residues. CDR1 and CDR2 (germline): DFQATT, SNEGSKA (reference sequence). This chain's CDR3 is CSARDLRQGNIQYF. In DNA, the CDR3 is TGCAGTGCTAGAGATTTACGACAGGGGAACATTCAGTACTTC.

This clonotype was picked up many times. The CDR3 spells CASSIQGPGETQYF. The CDR3 DNA sequence: TGTGCCAGCAGCATACAGGGGCCGGGGGAGACCCAGTACTTC. The V gene is TRBV7-8, the J gene TRBJ2-5; the match to TRBD1 covers 7 bases. Trimming removed 5 bases from V and 5 bases from J; junction bases left unmatched: 8. Germline V gene sequence: CDR1 SGHVS, CDR2 FQNEAQ. CDR3 length: 14 residues.

The V and J genes are TRBV29-1 and TRBJ2-5, with D perhaps TRBD2 (5 bases). The CDR3 contains 12 residues. CDR1 and CDR2 from the germline V gene are SQVTM and ANQGSEA. V shed 8 bases and J shed 4 bases, with 14 bases lying between them. CDR3 amino acids: CSHNRRGETQYF. The CDR3 coding sequence is TGCAGCCATAACCGACGGGGAGAGACCCAGTACTTC. Based on the CDR3 plus reference TRBV29-1 and TRBJ2-5, the full variable domain is SAVISQKPSRDICQRGTSLTIQCQVDSQVTMMFWYRQQPGQSLTLIATANQGSEATYESGFVIDKFPISRPNLTFSTLTVSNMSPEDSSIYLCSHNRRGETQYFGPGTRLLVL.

The chain is built from TRBV29-1 and TRBJ2-1; D unclear. This CDR3 is 10 amino acids long. V was cut by 5 bases and J by 9 bases, with 8 bases left in between. From germline, CDR1 is SQVTM and CDR2 ANQGSEA. CDR3 protein: CSVWRLEQFF. CDR3 DNA sequence: TGCAGCGTTTGGCGTCTTGAGCAGTTCTTC.

There are many counts of this clonotype. V and J are TRBV6-2 or TRBV6-3 and TRBJ2-1; no clear D. Germline V gene lookup returns CDR1 MNHEY and CDR2 SVGEGT. Between the trimmed V and J ends, which lost 5 bases and 4 bases, there was a span of 12 bases. The CDR3 contains 14 residues. The CDR3 region is CASSIGVAYNEQFF. Written as DNA, the CDR3 is TGTGCCAGCAGTATTGGAGTGGCTTACAATGAGCAGTTCTTC.

This clonotype was observed a handful of times. The genes are TRBV19 and TRBJ2-2; maybe TRBD1 (5 bases). The germline gives CDR1 LNHDA, CDR2 SQIVND (reference sequence). V was clipped by 4 bases and J by 7 bases, with 10 bases between them. The CDR3 loop spans 13 amino acids. CDR3 sequence: CASSSRQLGELFF. The CDR3 DNA reads as TGTGCCAGTAGTAGTCGACAGCTCGGGGAGCTGTTTTTT. Supplemented by reference TRBV19 and TRBJ2-2, the full variable domain reads DGGITQSPKYLFRKEGQNVTLSCEQNLNHDAMYWYRQDPGQGLRLIYYSQIVNDFQKGDIAEGYSVSREKKESFPLTVTSAQKNPTAFYLCASSSRQLGELFFGEGSRLTVL.